The next 19 T cell receptor beta chains were all read from a single sample in a study of T cells after yellow fever vaccination. MiXCR was run by TCRdb on the 5' RACE reads, yielding one entry per CDR3 protein. This table has under 550,000 distinct CDR3 sequences, 20% to 25% appearing once. The starting material was PBMCs, obtained about 21 days after the first yellow fever vaccination. The source of these receptors is a man younger than 35 who received the YFV17D yellow fever vaccine.

V gene TRBV12-3 or TRBV12-4 combines with J gene TRBJ1-5, with D unresolved. CDR3 length: 14 amino acids. Trimming stripped 5 bases from V and 3 bases from J, with 11 bases between. The DNA of the CDR3 is TGTGCCAGCAGTCCTGAAGGTATCAATCAGCCCCAGCATTTT. It yields the protein CASSPEGINQPQHF.

This clonotype was recorded many times. The chain combines TRBV29-1 with TRBJ1-1; the D gene is possibly TRBD1 (6 bases). V was shortened by 4 bases and J by 0 bases, with 12 bases between the two germline ends. Germline V gene sequence: CDR1 SQVTM, CDR2 ANQGSEA. This CDR3 has 14 residues. DNA for the CDR3: TGCAGCGTTGTAAGAGGGGGGGTGAACACTGAAGCTTTCTTT. Translation: CSVVRGGVNTEAFF.

The chain combines TRBV12-3 or TRBV12-4 with TRBJ1-2; 7 nucleotides line up with TRBD1. V was pared by 3 bases and J by 6 bases, with 4 bases of the junction left unmatched. This CDR3 has 13 amino acids. This chain's CDR3 is CASSFEGANGYTF. Here the CDR3 DNA reads TGTGCCAGCAGTTTTGAGGGGGCAAATGGCTACACCTTC.

This clonotype occurred a few times. The chain has TRBV24-1 and TRBJ2-1; D might be TRBD2 (6 bases). Deletions cut 4 bases from V and 0 bases from J, with 12 bases between. CDR3 length equals 16 residues. Germline V CDR1 and CDR2: KGHDR, SFDVKD. The CDR3 loop reads CATSESDGSSYNEQFF. Written as DNA, the CDR3 is TGTGCCACCAGTGAGTCGGACGGGAGCTCCTACAATGAGCAGTTCTTC.

The V and J genes are TRBV24-1 and TRBJ1-2, with D maybe TRBD1 (5 bases). Germline V CDR1 and CDR2: KGHDR, SFDVKD. Trimming pared 4 bases from V and 4 bases from J, leaving 18 bases between. The CDR3 totals 16 residues. The CDR3 DNA follows: TGTGCCACCAGTGACCCCAGTACGGGACCACCCTATGGCTACACCTTC. Its protein product is CATSDPSTGPPYGYTF.

This clonotype showed up just a few times. The chain combines TRBV6-1 with TRBJ2-1, with D perhaps matching TRBD1 (5 bases). V dropped 6 bases and J dropped 6 bases, with 21 bases sitting between them. The CDR3 is 16 amino acids. Germline V gene sequence: CDR1 MNHNS, CDR2 SASEGT. The CDR3 here is CASSRDRVGQVNEQFF. The CDR3 DNA is TGTGCCAGCAGCCGAGATCGCGTCGGACAAGTCAATGAGCAGTTCTTC.

This clonotype came up a few times. V is TRBV4-1 and J is TRBJ1-5; D ambiguous. The V end was cut by 0 bases, the J end by 4 bases, with 10 bases between. The CDR3 consists of 15 residues. Germline loops: CDR1 MGHRA, CDR2 YSYEKL. The chain's CDR3 is CASSQDKSRNQPQHF. CDR3 bases: TGCGCCAGCAGCCAAGATAAAAGTAGGAATCAGCCCCAGCATTTT.

The chain uses TRBV20-1 and TRBJ1-4; D gene unclear. V shed 5 bases and J shed 8 bases, with 18 bases lying between them. Per the germline V gene, CDR1 is DFQATT and CDR2 is SNEGSKA (reference sequence). The CDR3 has 14 amino acids. The CDR3 DNA sequence: TGCAGTGCTTCATTTCGGACCAGGCCAGAAAAACTGTTTTTT. This encodes CSASFRTRPEKLFF.

This rearrangement joins TRBV5-1 to TRBJ2-5; 11 positions match TRBD1. CDR1 and CDR2 from the germline V gene are SGHRS and YFSETQ. Trimming took 7 bases from V and 5 from J; bases not matched to a gene: 10. The CDR3 is made up of 15 amino acids. For the CDR3, the DNA is TGCGCCAGCGGACAGGGGGCGATGACAGGGGAGACCCAGTACTTC. Translation gives CASGQGAMTGETQYF.

This clonotype has only a few counts. V usage is TRBV6-2 or TRBV6-3 and J usage is TRBJ1-5; the D gene is possibly TRBD1 (5 bases). The CDR3 sequence is 12 residues long. Germline V gene data show CDR1 as MNHEY and CDR2 as SVGEGT. The V end was cut by 7 bases, the J end by 5 bases, with 9 bases between. CDR3 region: CASTDSDQPQHF. CDR3 in DNA: TGTGCCAGCACAGACAGCGATCAGCCCCAGCATTTT.

The V call is TRBV6-5, the J call TRBJ1-1; D is ambiguous. Trimming left V 3 bases short and J 8 bases short, with 25 bases between. Looked up from germline, CDR1 is MNHEY and CDR2 is SVGAGI. This CDR3 is built from 17 residues. Here the CDR3 reads CASSYMGKPSAAYEAFF. The CDR3 DNA is TGTGCCAGCAGTTATATGGGAAAGCCCTCTGCGGCCTACGAAGCTTTCTTT.

This chain connects TRBV6-1 to TRBJ2-1; 8 bases map to TRBD1. V trimming: 6 bases; J trimming: 8 bases; junction bases outside the gene matches: 12. CDR3 size: 15 residues. The germline V gene encodes CDR1 MNHNS and CDR2 SASEGT. CDR3 region: CASRWWGRGPDEQFF. DNA for the CDR3: TGTGCCAGCAGGTGGTGGGGCAGGGGGCCGGATGAGCAGTTCTTC.

The chain uses TRBV19 and TRBJ1-1; D is possibly TRBD1 (6 bases). With 9 bases removed from V and 6 bases from J, the gap between germline ends came to 17 bases. This CDR3 has 13 residues. CDR1 LNHDA and CDR2 SQIVND come from the germline V gene (reference sequence). CDR3 residues: CASRGRPYSEAFF. The DNA for the CDR3 is TGTGCCAGCCGGGGGCGACCGTACTCTGAAGCTTTCTTT.

The chain uses TRBV5-6 and TRBJ1-4; D may be TRBD1 (5 bases). Germline V lookup: CDR1 SGHDT, CDR2 YYEEEE. Trimming shortened V by 1 base and J by 5 bases, and 15 bases separated the two germline ends. The CDR3 has 16 amino acids. In DNA, the CDR3 is TGTGCCAGCAGCTTGTGGGCCAGGGCCCTAAATGAAAAACTGTTTTTT. This translates into CASSLWARALNEKLFF.

CDR3 protein: CASSLVPVSSTDTQYF. In DNA form, the CDR3 reads TGCGCCAGCAGCTTGGTGCCAGTTTCTTCAACAGATACGCAGTATTTT. This chain joins TRBV5-1 and TRBJ2-3; D is unclear. Trimming took off 0 bases at V and 3 bases at J, with 14 bases between the two ends. This CDR3 spans 16 amino acids. CDR1 is SGHRS and CDR2 is YFSETQ in the germline V gene. Based on the CDR3 plus reference TRBV5-1 and TRBJ2-3, the full variable domain is KAGVTQTPRYLIKTRGQQVTLSCSPISGHRSVSWYQQTPGQGLQFLFEYFSETQRNKGNFPGRFSGRQFSNSRSEMNVSTLELGDSALYLCASSLVPVSSTDTQYFGPGTRLTVL.

This clonotype was seen a handful of times. The chain combines TRBV4-3 with TRBJ1-4, with D uncertain. Trimming left V 0 bases short and J 4 bases short, with 9 bases between. Germline-derived CDR1 and CDR2 are LGHNA and YSLEER. The CDR3 is made up of 15 amino acids. The CDR3 DNA sequence: TGCGCCAGCAGCCAAGACTGGGATCTTAATGAAAAACTGTTTTTT. It translates to CASSQDWDLNEKLFF.

This clonotype was detected a few times. V and J are TRBV5-4 and TRBJ1-3; tentative D call: TRBD1 (5 bases). Trimming left V 0 bases short and J 0 bases short, with 10 bases between. Germline V gene sequence: CDR1 SGHNT, CDR2 YYREEE (reference sequence). CDR3 length: 16 amino acids. CDR3 DNA: TGTGCCAGCAGCTTGGATCAGGGCCTCTCTGGAAACACCATATATTTT. This encodes CASSLDQGLSGNTIYF.

This clonotype was found a few times. The V and J genes are TRBV12-3 or TRBV12-4 and TRBJ1-1; D perhaps matches TRBD1 (6 bases). The ends were cut back, 6 bases at V and 7 bases at J, with 15 bases in the middle. This CDR3 is built from 13 residues. CDR3 amino acids: CASSPPGDIEAFF. The CDR3 DNA sequence: TGTGCCAGCAGCCCCCCGGGGGACATTGAAGCTTTCTTT.

This clonotype appeared once. This chain connects TRBV6-8 to TRBJ2-3; possible D gene TRBD1, 5 bases. Germline CDR1 MNHGY, CDR2 SAAAGT. The CDR3 spans 12 residues. V gave up 8 bases and J gave up 13 bases, with 19 bases separating them. The CDR3 reads CASPPRPWGEYF. The CDR3 DNA is TGTGCCAGCCCCCCCCGGCCCTGGGGCGAGTATTTT.